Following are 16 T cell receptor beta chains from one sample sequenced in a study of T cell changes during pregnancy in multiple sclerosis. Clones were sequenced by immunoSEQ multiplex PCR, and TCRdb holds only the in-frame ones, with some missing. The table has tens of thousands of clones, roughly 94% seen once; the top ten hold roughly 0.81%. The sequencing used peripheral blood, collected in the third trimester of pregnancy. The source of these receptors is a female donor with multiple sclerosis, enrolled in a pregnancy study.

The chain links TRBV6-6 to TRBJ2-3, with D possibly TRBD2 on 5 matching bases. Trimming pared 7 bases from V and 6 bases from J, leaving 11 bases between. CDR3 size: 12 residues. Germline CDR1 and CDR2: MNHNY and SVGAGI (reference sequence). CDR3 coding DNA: TGTGCCAGCAACGGGGATTCGGATACGCAGTATTTT. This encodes CASNGDSDTQYF.

The CDR3 DNA is TGTGCCAGCATCAGGGAACGGGACTTCTACTATGGCTACACCTTC. This codes for CASIRERDFYYGYTF. This chain uses TRBV28 with TRBJ1-2; D possibly corresponds to TRBD1 (5 bases). The CDR3 has 15 residues. The germline V and J ends were trimmed by 7 bases and 3 bases, with 18 bases remaining between them. Looked up from germline, CDR1 is MDHEN and CDR2 is SYDVKM.

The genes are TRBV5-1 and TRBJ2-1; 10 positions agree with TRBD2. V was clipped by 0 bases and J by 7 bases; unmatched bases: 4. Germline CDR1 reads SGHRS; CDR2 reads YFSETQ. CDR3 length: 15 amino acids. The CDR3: CASSLAASGSNEQFF. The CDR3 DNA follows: TGCGCCAGCAGCTTGGCGGCTAGCGGGAGTAATGAGCAGTTCTTC.

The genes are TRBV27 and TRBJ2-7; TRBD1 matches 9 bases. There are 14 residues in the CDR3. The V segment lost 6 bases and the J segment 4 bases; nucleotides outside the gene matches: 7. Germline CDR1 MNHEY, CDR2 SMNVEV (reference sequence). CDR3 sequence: CASSSPGQGYEQYF. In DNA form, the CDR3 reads TGTGCCAGCAGCAGTCCGGGACAGGGTTACGAGCAGTACTTC.

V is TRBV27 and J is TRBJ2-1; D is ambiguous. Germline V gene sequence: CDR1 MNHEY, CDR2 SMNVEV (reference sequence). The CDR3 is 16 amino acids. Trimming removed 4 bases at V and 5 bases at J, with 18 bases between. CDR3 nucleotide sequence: TGTGCCAGCAGTTCTTACATTCGACTTAAAAACAATGAGCAGTTCTTC. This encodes CASSSYIRLKNNEQFF.

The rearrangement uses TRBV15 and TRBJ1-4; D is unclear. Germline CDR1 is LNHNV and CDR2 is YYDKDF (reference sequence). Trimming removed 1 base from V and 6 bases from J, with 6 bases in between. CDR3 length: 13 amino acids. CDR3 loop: CATSRASDEKLFF. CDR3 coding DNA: TGTGCCACCAGCAGAGCCAGCGATGAAAAACTGTTTTTT.

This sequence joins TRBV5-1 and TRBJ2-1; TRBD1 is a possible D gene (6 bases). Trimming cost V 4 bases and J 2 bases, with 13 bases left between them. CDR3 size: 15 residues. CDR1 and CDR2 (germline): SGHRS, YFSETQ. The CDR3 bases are TGCGCCAGCAGCATCGGACAGTCAACCTACAATGAGCAGTTCTTC. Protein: CASSIGQSTYNEQFF.

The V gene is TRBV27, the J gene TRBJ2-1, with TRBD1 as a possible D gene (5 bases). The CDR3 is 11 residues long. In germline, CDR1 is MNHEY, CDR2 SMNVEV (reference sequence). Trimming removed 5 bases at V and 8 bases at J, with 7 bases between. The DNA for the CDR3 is TGTGCCAGCAGTCAGGGATATGAGCAGTTCTTC. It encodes CASSQGYEQFF.

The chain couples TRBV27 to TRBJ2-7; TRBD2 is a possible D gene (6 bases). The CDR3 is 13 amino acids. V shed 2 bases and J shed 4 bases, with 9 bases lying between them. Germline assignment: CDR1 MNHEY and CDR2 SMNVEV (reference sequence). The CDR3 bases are TGTGCCAGCAGTTTAGACGGGGGATACGAGCAGTACTTC. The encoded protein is CASSLDGGYEQYF.

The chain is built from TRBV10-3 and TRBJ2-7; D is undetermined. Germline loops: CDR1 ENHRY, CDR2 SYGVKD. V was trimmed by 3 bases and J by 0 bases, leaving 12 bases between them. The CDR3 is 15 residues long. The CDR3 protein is CAISDEAMSSYEQYF. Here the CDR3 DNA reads TGTGCCATCAGTGATGAGGCCATGAGCTCCTACGAGCAGTACTTC.

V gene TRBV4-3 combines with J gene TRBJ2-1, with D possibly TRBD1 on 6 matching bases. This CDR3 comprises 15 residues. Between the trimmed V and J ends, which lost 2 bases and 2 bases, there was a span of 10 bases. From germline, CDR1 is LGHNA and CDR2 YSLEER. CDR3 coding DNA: TGCGCCAGCAGCCAACTGACAGGACCCTACAATGAGCAGTTCTTC. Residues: CASSQLTGPYNEQFF.

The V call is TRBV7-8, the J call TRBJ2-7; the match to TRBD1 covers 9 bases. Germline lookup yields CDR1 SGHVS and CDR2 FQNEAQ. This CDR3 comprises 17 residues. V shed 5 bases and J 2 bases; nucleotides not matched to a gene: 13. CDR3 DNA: TGTGCCAGCAGCCTATCCACTACGGGACAGGGCACCTACGAGCAGTACTTC. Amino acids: CASSLSTTGQGTYEQYF.

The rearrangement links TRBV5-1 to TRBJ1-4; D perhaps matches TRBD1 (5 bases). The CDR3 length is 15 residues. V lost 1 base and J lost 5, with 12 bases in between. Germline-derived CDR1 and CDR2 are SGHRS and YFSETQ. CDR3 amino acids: CASSLSGVSNEKLFF. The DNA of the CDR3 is TGCGCCAGCAGCTTGTCGGGGGTATCAAATGAAAAACTGTTTTTT.

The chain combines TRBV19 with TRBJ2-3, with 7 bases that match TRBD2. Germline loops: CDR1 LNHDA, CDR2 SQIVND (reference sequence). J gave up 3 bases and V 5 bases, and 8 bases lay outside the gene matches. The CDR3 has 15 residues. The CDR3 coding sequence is TGTGCCAGTAGTGCTGCGGGAGTTGAAACAGATACGCAGTATTTT. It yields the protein CASSAAGVETDTQYF.

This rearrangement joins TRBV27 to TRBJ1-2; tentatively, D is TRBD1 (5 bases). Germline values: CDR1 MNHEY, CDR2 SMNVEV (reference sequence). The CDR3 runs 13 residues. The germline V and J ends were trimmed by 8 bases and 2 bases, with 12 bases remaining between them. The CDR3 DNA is TGTGCCAGCTTGGGAGGGGCGAACTATGGCTACACCTTC. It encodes CASLGGANYGYTF.

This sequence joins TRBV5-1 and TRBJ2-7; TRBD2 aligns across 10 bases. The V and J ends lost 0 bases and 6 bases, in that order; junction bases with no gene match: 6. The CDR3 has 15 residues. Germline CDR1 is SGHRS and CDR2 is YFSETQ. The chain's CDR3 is CASSLVASGSGEQYF. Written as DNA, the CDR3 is TGCGCCAGCAGCTTGGTCGCTAGCGGGAGCGGCGAGCAGTACTTC.